This T cell receptor (beta chain) derives from a study of shared clonotypes between healthy human individuals. About the study: Researchers assigned three CD4 naive, three CD4 memory, two CD8 naive and one CD8 memory plate to each donor.

Trimming took off 2 bases at V and 10 bases at J, with 14 bases between the two ends. CDR3 length: 13 amino acids. Germline loops: CDR1 MDHEN, CDR2 SYDVKM. Of note for this clone: The target antigen is unknown.

Study-level findings and limits: Clonotype sharing across a few donors was observed for around 4.5% of naive CD4 clonotypes.

The authors' processing: Junction-only sequences without quality scores came from ImmunoSEQ, so filtering differed. Produced via immunoSEQ multiplex PCR; TCRdb's table is partial and in-frame only. That table supplies the V and J calls and clone size; D and trimming were determined from the DNA. This sample has over a million clones; 78% occur once, and the top ten carry approximately 0.5%. The source material was memory CD4+ T cells from PBMCs. As for subset: CD45RA-negative fraction. This chain connects TRBV28 to TRBJ1-2, with D uncertain. This sequence originates from a man between 18 and 29 years old in good health. Some clones in this sample may be carry-over from other donors' samples. As DNA, the CDR3 is TGTGCCAGCAGTTTAAGGGAAACCTACGACTACACCTTC. This codes for CASSLRETYDYTF.